This T cell receptor beta chain emerged from a study of T cell responses to AZD1222 COVID-19 vaccine. Whole-study results and caveats: Only 5 or 6 AZD1222 recipients were seropositive at baseline. Across the whole spike, CD4 TCRs peaked at regions 160-218 and 743-854. Repertoire samples came only from after the peak T cell response. Nearly half of spike-specific TCRs reportedly target unmutated variant regions.

Details on this clone: Its antigen is currently unknown.

Produced via immunoSEQ multiplex PCR; TCRdb's table is partial and in-frame only. This table holds 150,000 or so clones, 91% found once. The TCR originated in an adult in good health. The specimen was peripheral blood, collected on day 0 of AZD1222 vaccination.

CDR3 coding DNA: TGTGCCAGCAGTGCGGCGTTTAGGGGGCGATGGGGTTCACCCCTCCACTTT. This gives the protein CASSAAFRGRWGSPLHF. The chain has TRBV25-1 and TRBJ1-6; 7 bases match TRBD1. Germline CDR1 reads MGHDK; CDR2 reads SYGVNS. This CDR3 is built from 17 residues. Trimming took 4 bases from V and 9 from J; bases not matched to a gene: 15.